Shown below are 13 T cell receptor beta chains from a single sample sequenced in a study of shared clonotypes between healthy human individuals. The protocol was immunoSEQ multiplex PCR, while the TCRdb copy is restricted to in-frame clones and leaves out a portion. The repertoire has approximately 1,500,000 clones, roughly 96% of them found once; the top ten carry roughly 1.2%. Sample: naive CD4+ T cells sorted from blood. The subset: CD45RA+ positively selected. The origin of the receptors is a man younger than 40 in good health.

This chain uses TRBV4-1 with TRBJ2-7; D gene uncertain. Trimming removed 6 bases at V and 0 bases at J, with 12 bases between. CDR1 is MGHRA and CDR2 is YSYEKL in the germline V gene. The CDR3 loop spans 14 amino acids. The CDR3 nucleotides read TGCGCCAGCAGGCATCATGGTGGCTCCTACGAGCAGTACTTC. This translates into CASRHHGGSYEQYF.

V gene TRBV5-1 combines with J gene TRBJ2-7; 7 nucleotides agree with TRBD2. The CDR3 contains 15 residues. Germline lookup yields CDR1 SGHRS and CDR2 YFSETQ. The V gene end was trimmed by 4 bases and the J gene end by 2 bases; junction bases not matched to a gene: 9. The CDR3 loop is CASSLGTTRAYEQYF. CDR3 DNA sequence: TGCGCCAGCAGCCTCGGGACTACCCGCGCCTACGAGCAGTACTTC.

The chain couples TRBV19 to TRBJ2-7; maybe TRBD2 (5 bases). Germline values: CDR1 LNHDA, CDR2 SQIVND (reference sequence). V lost 0 bases, J lost 2 bases, and 17 bases lay in between. There are 17 residues in the CDR3. In DNA form, the CDR3 reads TGTGCCAGTAGTATAGATCTCGCGGCTAGCCAACCCTACGAGCAGTACTTC. This codes for CASSIDLAASQPYEQYF.

The rearrangement links TRBV28 to TRBJ2-4, with D possibly matching TRBD1 (6 bases). The V end was cut by 4 bases, the J end by 3 bases, with 13 bases between. The germline CDR1 and CDR2 sequences are MDHEN and SYDVKM. CDR3 size: 15 residues. The CDR3 DNA sequence: TGTGCCAGCAGTTCGCGCCCAGGGGTCAAAAACATTCAGTACTTC. The encoded protein is CASSSRPGVKNIQYF.

This chain uses TRBV5-1 with TRBJ1-1; TRBD1 might be the D (6 bases). The CDR3 has 15 amino acids. The V gene's germline CDR1 is SGHRS and CDR2 YFSETQ. V was trimmed by 3 bases and J by 0 bases, leaving 12 bases between them. The CDR3 loop is CASSSWQGMNTEAFF. DNA of the CDR3: TGCGCCAGCAGCTCTTGGCAGGGGATGAACACTGAAGCTTTCTTT.

This clone is a singleton in its sample. This chain connects TRBV28 to TRBJ1-1; no clear D gene. Germline-derived CDR1 and CDR2 are MDHEN and SYDVKM. The CDR3 runs to 18 residues. V was pared by 2 bases and J by 0 bases, with 19 bases between. The CDR3 DNA reads TGTGCCAGCAGTTTACCCGCGGCAAGTGCGGCCCTGAACACTGAAGCTTTCTTT. Translating gives CASSLPAASAALNTEAFF. The variable domain in full, completed from reference TRBV28 and TRBJ1-1, reads DVKVTQSSRYLVKRTGEKVFLECVQDMDHENMFWYRQDPGLGLRLIYFSYDVKMKEKGDIPEGYSVSREKKERFSLILESASTNQTSMYLCASSLPAASAALNTEAFFGQGTRLTVV.

The chain carries TRBV11-2 and TRBJ2-2, with TRBD2 matching 8 bases. This CDR3 is 15 amino acids long. After removal of 5 bases from V and 6 bases from J, the junction contained 8 bases not matched to a gene. Germline CDR1 is SGHAT and CDR2 is FQNNGV. The CDR3 region has the DNA TGTGCCAGCAGCCGGTTCGGGGGGGCGTCCGGGGAGCTGTTTTTT. Translating gives CASSRFGGASGELFF.

As to this clone: Other DNA sequences within the sample encode an identical CDR3. V is TRBV5-4 and J is TRBJ1-1, with D maybe TRBD1 (5 bases). Germline values: CDR1 SGHNT, CDR2 YYREEE (reference sequence). CDR3 length: 13 amino acids. Trimming took 2 bases from V and 1 from J, leaving 6 bases between them. The CDR3 coding sequence is TGTGCCAGCAGCTTAGGGACGAACACTGAAGCTTTCTTT. Protein: CASSLGTNTEAFF.

This chain uses TRBV5-1 with TRBJ2-1; 10 bases agree with TRBD2. CDR3 length: 14 residues. The germline V gene encodes CDR1 SGHRS and CDR2 YFSETQ. J was trimmed by 8 bases and V by 1 base; bases with no gene match: 3. For the CDR3, the DNA is TGCGCCAGCAGCTTGTTAGCGGGAGGCGATGAGCAGTTCTTC. This sequence encodes CASSLLAGGDEQFF. Drawing the rest from reference TRBV5-1 and TRBJ2-1, the complete variable domain is KAGVTQTPRYLIKTRGQQVTLSCSPISGHRSVSWYQQTPGQGLQFLFEYFSETQRNKGNFPGRFSGRQFSNSRSEMNVSTLELGDSALYLCASSLLAGGDEQFFGPGTRLTVL.

The chain has TRBV7-8 and TRBJ1-2; no clear D gene. This CDR3 is built from 14 residues. The V end was cut by 1 base, the J end by 4 bases, with 10 bases between. Germline V lookup: CDR1 SGHVS, CDR2 FQNEAQ. The CDR3 nucleotides read TGTGCCAGCAGCTTAGGTCTACGCGGCTATGGCTACACCTTC. Translation gives CASSLGLRGYGYTF.

This chain uses TRBV14 with TRBJ2-7, with D possibly called TRBD1 or TRBD2 (5 bases each). This CDR3 has 14 amino acids. The germline CDR1 and CDR2 sequences are SGHDN and FVKESK. The germline V and J ends were trimmed by 4 bases and 2 bases, with 12 bases remaining between them. The CDR3 is CASSLGPPPYEQYF. DNA of the CDR3: TGTGCCAGCAGCCTGGGACCTCCGCCCTACGAGCAGTACTTC.

The chain recombines TRBV5-4 with TRBJ2-7; D is unresolved. CDR1 and CDR2 from the germline V gene are SGHNT and YYREEE (reference sequence). V lost 3 bases, J lost 4 bases, and 8 bases lay in between. This CDR3 has 12 amino acids. CDR3 DNA sequence: TGTGCCAGCAGCTCCCCCGGGTACGAGCAGTACTTC. Its translation is CASSSPGYEQYF.

The V gene is TRBV28, the J gene TRBJ1-1; tentative D call: TRBD1 (5 bases). This CDR3 is built from 15 residues. V lost 5 bases and J 5 bases, leaving 18 bases between the germline ends. Looked up from germline, CDR1 is MDHEN and CDR2 is SYDVKM. Here the CDR3 reads CASSQQTDFGTEAFF. As DNA, the CDR3 is TGTGCCAGCAGTCAACAGACAGATTTTGGAACTGAAGCTTTCTTT.